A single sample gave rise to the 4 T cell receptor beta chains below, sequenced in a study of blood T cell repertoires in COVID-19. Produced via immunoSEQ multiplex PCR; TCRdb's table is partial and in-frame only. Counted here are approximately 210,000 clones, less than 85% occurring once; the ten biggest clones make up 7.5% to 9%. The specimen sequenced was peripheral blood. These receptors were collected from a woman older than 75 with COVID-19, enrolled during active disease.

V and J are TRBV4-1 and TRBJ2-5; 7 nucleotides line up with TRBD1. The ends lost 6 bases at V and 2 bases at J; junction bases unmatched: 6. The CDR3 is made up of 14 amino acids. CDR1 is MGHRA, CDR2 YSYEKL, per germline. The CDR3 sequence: CASRGGWGQETQYF. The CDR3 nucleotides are TGCGCCAGCAGAGGGGGCTGGGGGCAAGAGACCCAGTACTTC.

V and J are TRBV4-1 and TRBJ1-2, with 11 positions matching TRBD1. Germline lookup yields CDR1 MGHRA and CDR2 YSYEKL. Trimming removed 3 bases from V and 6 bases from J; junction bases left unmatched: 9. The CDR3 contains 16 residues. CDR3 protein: CASSHLGQGARDGYTF. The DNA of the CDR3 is TGCGCCAGCAGCCACCTCGGACAGGGGGCGCGGGATGGCTACACCTTC.

The CDR3 DNA is TGTGCCAGCAGCTTGAATCTTGAAGCTTTCTTT. As protein: CASSLNLEAFF. V and J are TRBV5-6 and TRBJ1-1; D remains ambiguous. Germline V CDR1 and CDR2: SGHDT, YYEEEE. The CDR3 contains 11 residues. V lost 1 base, J lost 7 bases, and 5 bases lay in between.

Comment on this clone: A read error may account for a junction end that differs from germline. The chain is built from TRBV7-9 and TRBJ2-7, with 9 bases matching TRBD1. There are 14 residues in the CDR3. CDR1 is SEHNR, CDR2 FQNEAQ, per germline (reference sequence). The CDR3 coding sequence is TGTGCCAGCAGCCGTGACAGGGGGTTAGGGGAGCAGTGCTTC. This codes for CASSRDRGLGEQCF.